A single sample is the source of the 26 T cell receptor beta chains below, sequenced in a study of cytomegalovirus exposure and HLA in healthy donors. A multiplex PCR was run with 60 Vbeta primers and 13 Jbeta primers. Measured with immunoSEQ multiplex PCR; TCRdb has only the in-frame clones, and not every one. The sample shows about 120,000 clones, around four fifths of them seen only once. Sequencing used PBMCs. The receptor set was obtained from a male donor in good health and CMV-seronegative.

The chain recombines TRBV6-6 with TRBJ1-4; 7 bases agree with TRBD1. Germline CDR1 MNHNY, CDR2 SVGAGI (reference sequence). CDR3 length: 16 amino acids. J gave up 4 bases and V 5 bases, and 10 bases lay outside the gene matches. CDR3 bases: TGTGCCAGCAGTGGAACCACGGGACAGATTAATGAAAAACTGTTTTTT. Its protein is CASSGTTGQINEKLFF.

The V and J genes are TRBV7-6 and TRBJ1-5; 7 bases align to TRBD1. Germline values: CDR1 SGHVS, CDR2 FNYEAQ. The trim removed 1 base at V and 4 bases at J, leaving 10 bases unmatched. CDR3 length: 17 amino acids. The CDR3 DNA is TGTGCCAGCAGCTTAGATTCTAGGGGGCCCCTTAATCAGCCCCAGCATTTT. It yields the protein CASSLDSRGPLNQPQHF.

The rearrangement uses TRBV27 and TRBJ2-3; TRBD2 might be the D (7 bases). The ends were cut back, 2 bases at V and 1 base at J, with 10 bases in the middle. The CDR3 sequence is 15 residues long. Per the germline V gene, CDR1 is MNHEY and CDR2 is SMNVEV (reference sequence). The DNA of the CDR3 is TGTGCCAGCAGTTTAGCGGGGGCCGGCACAGATACGCAGTATTTT. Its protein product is CASSLAGAGTDTQYF.

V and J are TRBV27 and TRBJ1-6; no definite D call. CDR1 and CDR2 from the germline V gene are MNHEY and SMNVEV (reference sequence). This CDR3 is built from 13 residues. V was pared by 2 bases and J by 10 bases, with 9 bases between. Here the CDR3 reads CASSLGGRSPLHF. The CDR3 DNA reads TGTGCCAGCAGTTTAGGCGGGCGATCACCCCTCCACTTT.

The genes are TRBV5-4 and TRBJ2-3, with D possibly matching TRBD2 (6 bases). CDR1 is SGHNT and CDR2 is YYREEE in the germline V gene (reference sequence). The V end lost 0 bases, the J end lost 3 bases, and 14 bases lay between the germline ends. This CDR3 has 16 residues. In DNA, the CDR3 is TGTGCCAGCAGCTTGGCCGGGAGAGCTAGGACAGATACGCAGTATTTT. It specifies CASSLAGRARTDTQYF.

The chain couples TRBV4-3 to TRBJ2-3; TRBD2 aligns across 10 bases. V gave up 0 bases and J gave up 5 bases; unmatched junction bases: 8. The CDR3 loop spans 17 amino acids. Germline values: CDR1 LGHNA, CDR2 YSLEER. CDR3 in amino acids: CASSQEPSGGRGDTQYF. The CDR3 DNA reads TGCGCCAGCAGCCAAGAGCCTAGCGGGGGCCGGGGAGATACGCAGTATTTT.

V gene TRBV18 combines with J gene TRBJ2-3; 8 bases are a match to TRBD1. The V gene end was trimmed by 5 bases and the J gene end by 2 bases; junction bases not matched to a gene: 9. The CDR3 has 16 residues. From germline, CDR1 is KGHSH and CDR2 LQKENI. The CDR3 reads CASSTRTGLNTDTQYF. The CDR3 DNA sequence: TGTGCCAGCTCAACTAGGACAGGGTTAAACACAGATACGCAGTATTTT.

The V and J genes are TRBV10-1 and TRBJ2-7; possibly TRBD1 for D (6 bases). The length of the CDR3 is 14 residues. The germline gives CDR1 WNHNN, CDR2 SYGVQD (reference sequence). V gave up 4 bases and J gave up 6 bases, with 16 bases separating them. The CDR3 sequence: CASSGGPSAGEQYF. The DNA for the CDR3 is TGCGCCAGCAGTGGGGGGCCGTCAGCAGGCGAGCAGTACTTC.

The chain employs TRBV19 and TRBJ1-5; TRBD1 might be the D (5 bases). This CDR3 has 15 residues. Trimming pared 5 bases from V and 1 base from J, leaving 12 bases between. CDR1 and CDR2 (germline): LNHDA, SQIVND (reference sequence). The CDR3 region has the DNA TGTGCCAGTAGTGACGGGGGAAGAAGCAATCAGCCCCAGCATTTT. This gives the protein CASSDGGRSNQPQHF. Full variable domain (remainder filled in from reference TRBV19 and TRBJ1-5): DGGITQSPKYLFRKEGQNVTLSCEQNLNHDAMYWYRQDPGQGLRLIYYSQIVNDFQKGDIAEGYSVSREKKESFPLTVTSAQKNPTAFYLCASSDGGRSNQPQHFGDGTRLSIL.

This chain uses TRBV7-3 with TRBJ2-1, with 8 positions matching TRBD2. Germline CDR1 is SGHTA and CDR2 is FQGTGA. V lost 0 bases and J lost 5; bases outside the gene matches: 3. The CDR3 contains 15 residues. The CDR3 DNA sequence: TGTGCCAGCAGCTTAACGGGCGGGAGGAACAATGAGCAGTTCTTC. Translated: CASSLTGGRNNEQFF.

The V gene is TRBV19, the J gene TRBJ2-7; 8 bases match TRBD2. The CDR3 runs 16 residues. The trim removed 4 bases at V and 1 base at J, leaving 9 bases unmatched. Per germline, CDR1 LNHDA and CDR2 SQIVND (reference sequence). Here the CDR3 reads CASSTQTSGASYEQYF. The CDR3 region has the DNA TGTGCCAGTAGTACCCAAACTAGCGGAGCTTCCTACGAGCAGTACTTC.

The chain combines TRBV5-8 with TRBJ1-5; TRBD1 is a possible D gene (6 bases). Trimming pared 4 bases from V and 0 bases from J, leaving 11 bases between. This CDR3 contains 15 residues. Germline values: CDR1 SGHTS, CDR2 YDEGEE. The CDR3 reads CASSKTGYSNQPQHF. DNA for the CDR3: TGTGCCAGCAGCAAAACAGGGTATAGCAATCAGCCCCAGCATTTT.

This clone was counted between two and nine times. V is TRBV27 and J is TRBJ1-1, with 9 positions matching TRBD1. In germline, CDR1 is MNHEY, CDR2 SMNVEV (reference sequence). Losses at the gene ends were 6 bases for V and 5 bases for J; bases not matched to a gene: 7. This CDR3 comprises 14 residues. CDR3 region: CASSLQGAGTEAFF. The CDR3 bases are TGTGCCAGCAGCTTACAGGGGGCAGGGACTGAAGCTTTCTTT.

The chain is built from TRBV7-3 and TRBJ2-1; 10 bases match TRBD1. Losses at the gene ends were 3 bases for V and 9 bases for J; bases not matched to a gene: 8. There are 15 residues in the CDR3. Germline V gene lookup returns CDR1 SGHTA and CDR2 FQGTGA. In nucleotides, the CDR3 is TGTGCCAGCAGCTTGACAGGGGGCGTTTTGGGTGAGCAGTTCTTC. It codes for CASSLTGGVLGEQFF. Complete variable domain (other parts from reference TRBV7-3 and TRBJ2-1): GAGVSQTPSNKVTEKGKYVELRCDPISGHTALYWYRQSLGQGPEFLIYFQGTGAADDSGLPNDRFFAVRPEGSVSTLKIQRTERGDSAVYLCASSLTGGVLGEQFFGPGTRLTVL.

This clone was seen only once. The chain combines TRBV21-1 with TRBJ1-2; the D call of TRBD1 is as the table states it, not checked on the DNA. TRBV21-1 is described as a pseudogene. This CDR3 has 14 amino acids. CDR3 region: CASSGQGCDYGYTF. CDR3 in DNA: TGTGCCAGCAGCGGACAGGGGTGTGACTATGGCTACACCTTC.

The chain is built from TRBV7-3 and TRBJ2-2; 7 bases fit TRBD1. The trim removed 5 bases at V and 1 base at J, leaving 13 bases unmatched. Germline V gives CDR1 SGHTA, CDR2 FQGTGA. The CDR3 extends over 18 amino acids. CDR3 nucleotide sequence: TGTGCCAGCAGCCCGGTTCCGTTTCGGGACAGGAACACCGGGGAGCTGTTTTTT. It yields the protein CASSPVPFRDRNTGELFF.

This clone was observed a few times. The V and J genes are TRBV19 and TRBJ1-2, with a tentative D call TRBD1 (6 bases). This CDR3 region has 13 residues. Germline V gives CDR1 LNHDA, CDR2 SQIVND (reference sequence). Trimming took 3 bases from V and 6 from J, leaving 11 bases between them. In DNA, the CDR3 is TGTGCCAGTAGTATGCAGGGGTTCGATGGCTACACCTTC. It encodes CASSMQGFDGYTF.

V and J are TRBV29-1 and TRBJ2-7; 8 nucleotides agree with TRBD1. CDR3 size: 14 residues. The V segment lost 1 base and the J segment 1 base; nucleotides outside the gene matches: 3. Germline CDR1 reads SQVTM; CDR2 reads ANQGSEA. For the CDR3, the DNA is TGCAGCGTTGAAGCAGGGGGCCCTTCCTACGAGCAGTACTTC. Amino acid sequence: CSVEAGGPSYEQYF.

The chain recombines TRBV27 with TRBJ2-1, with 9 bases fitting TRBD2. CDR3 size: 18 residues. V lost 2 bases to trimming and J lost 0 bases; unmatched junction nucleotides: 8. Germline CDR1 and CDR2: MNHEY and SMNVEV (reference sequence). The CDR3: CASSLGGAGGHSYNEQFF. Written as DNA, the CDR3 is TGTGCCAGCAGTTTAGGAGGAGCGGGAGGCCACTCCTACAATGAGCAGTTCTTC.

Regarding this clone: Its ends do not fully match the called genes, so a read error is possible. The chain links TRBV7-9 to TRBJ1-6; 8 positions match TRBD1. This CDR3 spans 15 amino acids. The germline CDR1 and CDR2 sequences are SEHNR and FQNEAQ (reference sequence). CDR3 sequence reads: CSSSFGTGYNSPLHF. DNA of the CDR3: TGTTCCAGCAGCTTTGGGACAGGTTATAATTCACCCCTCCACTTT. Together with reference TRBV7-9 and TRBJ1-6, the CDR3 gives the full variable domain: DTGVSQNPRHKITKRGQNVTFRCDPISEHNRLYWYRQTLGQGPEFLTYFQNEAQLEKSRLLSDRFSAERPKGSFSTLEIQRTEQGDSAMYLCSSSFGTGYNSPLHFGNGTRLTVT.

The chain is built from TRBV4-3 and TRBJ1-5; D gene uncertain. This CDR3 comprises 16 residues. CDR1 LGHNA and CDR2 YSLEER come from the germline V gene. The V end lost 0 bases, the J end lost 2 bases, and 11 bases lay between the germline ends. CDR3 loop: CASSQDQWAGNQPQHF. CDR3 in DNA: TGCGCCAGCAGCCAAGATCAATGGGCAGGCAATCAGCCCCAGCATTTT.

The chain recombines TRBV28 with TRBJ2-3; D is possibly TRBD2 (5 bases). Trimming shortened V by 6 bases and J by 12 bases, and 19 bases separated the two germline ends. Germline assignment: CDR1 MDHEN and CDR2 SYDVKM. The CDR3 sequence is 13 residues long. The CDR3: CASSSGMVSGQYF. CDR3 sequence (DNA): TGTGCCAGCAGCTCCGGGATGGTCAGCGGTCAGTATTTT. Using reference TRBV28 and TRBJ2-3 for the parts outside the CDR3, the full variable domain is DVKVTQSSRYLVKRTGEKVFLECVQDMDHENMFWYRQDPGLGLRLIYFSYDVKMKEKGDIPEGYSVSREKKERFSLILESASTNQTSMYLCASSSGMVSGQYFGPGTRLTVL.

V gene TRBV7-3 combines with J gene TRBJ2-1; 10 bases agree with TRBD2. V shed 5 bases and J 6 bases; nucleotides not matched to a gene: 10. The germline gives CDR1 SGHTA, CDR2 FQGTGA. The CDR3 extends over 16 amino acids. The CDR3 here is CASSLLAGAPSNEQFF. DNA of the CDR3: TGTGCCAGCAGCCTCCTAGCGGGGGCCCCTAGCAATGAGCAGTTCTTC.

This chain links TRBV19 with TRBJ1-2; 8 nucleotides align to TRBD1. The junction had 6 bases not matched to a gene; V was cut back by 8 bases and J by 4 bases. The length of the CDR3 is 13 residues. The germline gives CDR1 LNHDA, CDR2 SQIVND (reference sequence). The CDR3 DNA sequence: TGTGCCAGTCAGGACAGGGTACTCTATGGCTACACCTTC. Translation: CASQDRVLYGYTF.

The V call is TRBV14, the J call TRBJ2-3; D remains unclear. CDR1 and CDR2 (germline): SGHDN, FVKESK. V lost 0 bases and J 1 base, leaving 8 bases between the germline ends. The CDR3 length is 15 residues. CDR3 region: CASSQDLPGTDTQYF. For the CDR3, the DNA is TGTGCCAGCAGCCAAGATCTTCCCGGCACAGATACGCAGTATTTT.

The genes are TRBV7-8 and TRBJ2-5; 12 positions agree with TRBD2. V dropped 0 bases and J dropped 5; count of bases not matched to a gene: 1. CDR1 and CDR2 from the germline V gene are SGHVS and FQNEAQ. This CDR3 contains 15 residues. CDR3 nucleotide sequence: TGTGCCAGCAGCTTAGCGACTAGCGGGAGCGAGACCCAGTACTTC. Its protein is CASSLATSGSETQYF.